The clone carrying this T cell receptor (beta chain) showed up many times. The data are from a study of T cells in Graves' hyperthyroidism and ophthalmopathy. V dropped 8 bases and J dropped 6 bases, with 11 bases sitting between them. Germline loops: CDR1 LNHDA, CDR2 SQIVND (reference sequence). CDR3 length equals 12 residues. Aged 18 to 65, the patients had hyperthyroidism that was newly diagnosed and had lasted under 2 months. The TCR beta CDR3 regions underwent amplification using RNA transcripts as the source. TCR CDR3 regions were first amplified by RT-PCR with HTBI primers. TCRdb fed the multiplex PCR reads into MiXCR, producing one record per CDR3 protein. Of nearly 750,000 distinct CDR3 sequences in the sample, 35% were seen once.

The sample was blood. The clonotype was recovered from a woman aged 35 to 49 with Graves' hyperthyroidism. The chain links TRBV19 to TRBJ1-5; possible D gene TRBD1, 5 bases. CDR3 nucleotides: TGTGCCAGTGGCAGGGTAGGTCAGCCCCAGCATTTT. The encoded protein is CASGRVGQPQHF.